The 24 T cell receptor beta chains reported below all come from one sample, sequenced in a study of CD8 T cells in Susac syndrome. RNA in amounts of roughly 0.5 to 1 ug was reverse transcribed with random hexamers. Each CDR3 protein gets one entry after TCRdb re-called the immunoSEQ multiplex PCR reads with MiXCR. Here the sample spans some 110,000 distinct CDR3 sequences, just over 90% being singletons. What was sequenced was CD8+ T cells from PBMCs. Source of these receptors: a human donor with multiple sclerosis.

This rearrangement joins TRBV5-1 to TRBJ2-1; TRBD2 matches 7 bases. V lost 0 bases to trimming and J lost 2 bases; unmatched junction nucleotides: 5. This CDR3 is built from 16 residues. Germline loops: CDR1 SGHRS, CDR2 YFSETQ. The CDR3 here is CASSLELATTYNEQFF. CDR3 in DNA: TGCGCCAGCAGCTTGGAACTAGCGACCACCTACAATGAGCAGTTCTTC.

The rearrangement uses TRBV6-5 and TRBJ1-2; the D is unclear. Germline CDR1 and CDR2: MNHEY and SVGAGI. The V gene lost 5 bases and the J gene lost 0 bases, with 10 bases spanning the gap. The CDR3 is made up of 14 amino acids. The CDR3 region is CASSTDLANYGYTF. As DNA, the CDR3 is TGTGCCAGCAGTACAGATTTAGCTAACTATGGCTACACCTTC.

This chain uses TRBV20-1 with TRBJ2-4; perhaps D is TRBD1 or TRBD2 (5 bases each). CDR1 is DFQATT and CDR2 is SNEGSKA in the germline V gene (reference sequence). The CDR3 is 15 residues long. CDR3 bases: TGCAGCCCGTGGGACGCGAAAAGGAACAAAAACATTCAGTACTTC. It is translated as CSPWDAKRNKNIQYF.

CDR3 loop: CATSRVLAGGDTQYF. The CDR3 DNA sequence: TGTGCCACCAGCAGAGTGCTAGCGGGAGGAGATACGCAGTATTTT. The rearrangement joins TRBV15 to TRBJ2-3; 11 bases are a match to TRBD2. Germline V lookup: CDR1 LNHNV, CDR2 YYDKDF (reference sequence). This CDR3 contains 15 residues. The J segment lost 5 bases and the V segment lost 1 base, leaving 2 bases of the junction unmatched. The complete variable domain, with remaining parts taken from reference TRBV15 and TRBJ2-3, reads DAMVIQNPRYQVTQFGKPVTLSCSQTLNHNVMYWYQQKSSQAPKLLFHYYDKDFNNEADTPDNFQSRRPNTSFCFLDIRSPGLGDTAMYLCATSRVLAGGDTQYFGPGTRLTVL.

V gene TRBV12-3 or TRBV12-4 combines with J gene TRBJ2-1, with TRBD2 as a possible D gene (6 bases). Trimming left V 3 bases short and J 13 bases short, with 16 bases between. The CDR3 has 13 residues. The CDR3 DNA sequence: TGTGCCAGCAGTTTTGGGAAGCGGGTACTTCAGTTCTTC. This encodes CASSFGKRVLQFF.

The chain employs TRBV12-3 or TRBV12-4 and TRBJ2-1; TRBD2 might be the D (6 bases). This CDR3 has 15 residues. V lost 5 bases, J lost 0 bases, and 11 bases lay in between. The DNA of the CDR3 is TGTGCCAGCAGTGGGGGGACGCCCTCCTACAATGAGCAGTTCTTC. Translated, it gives CASSGGTPSYNEQFF.

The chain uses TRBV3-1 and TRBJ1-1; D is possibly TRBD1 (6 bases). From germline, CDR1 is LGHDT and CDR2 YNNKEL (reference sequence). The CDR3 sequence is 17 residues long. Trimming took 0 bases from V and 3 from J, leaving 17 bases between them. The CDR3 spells CASSQDGGGLGHTEAFF. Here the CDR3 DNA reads TGTGCCAGCAGCCAAGATGGTGGGGGGCTCGGGCACACTGAAGCTTTCTTT.

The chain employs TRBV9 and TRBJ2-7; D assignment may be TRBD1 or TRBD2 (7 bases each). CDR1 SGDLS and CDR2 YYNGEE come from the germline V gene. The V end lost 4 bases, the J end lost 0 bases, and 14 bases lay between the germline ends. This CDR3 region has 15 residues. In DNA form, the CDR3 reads TGTGCCAGCAGCCTCAGGGGGGGAAGCTCCTACGAGCAGTACTTC. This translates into CASSLRGGSSYEQYF.

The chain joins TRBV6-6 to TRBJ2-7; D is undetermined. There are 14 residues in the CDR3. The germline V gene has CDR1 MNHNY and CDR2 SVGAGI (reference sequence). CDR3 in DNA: TGTGCCAGCAGTTACGTTCGGGCGGCGGTCGAAACGGAGGTC. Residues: CASSYVRAAVETEV.

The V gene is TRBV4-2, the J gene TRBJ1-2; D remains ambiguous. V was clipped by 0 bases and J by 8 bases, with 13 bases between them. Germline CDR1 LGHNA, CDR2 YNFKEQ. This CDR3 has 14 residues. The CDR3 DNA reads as TGTGCCAGCAGCCAAGATGGCAGGAACCTCGGCTACACCTTC. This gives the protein CASSQDGRNLGYTF.

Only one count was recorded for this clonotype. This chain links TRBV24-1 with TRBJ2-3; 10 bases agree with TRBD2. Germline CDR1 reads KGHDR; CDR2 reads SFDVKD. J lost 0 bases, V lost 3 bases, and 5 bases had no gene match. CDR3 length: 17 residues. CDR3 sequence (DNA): TGTGCCACCAGTGATCCTTTAGCGGGGGGAAGCACAGATACGCAGTATTTT. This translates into CATSDPLAGGSTDTQYF.

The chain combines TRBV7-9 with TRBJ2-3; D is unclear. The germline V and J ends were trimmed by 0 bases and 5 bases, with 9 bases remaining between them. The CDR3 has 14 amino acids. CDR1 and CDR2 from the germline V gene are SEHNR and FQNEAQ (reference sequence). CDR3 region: CASSLAKDIDTQYF. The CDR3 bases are TGTGCCAGCAGCTTAGCGAAGGATATAGATACGCAGTATTTT.

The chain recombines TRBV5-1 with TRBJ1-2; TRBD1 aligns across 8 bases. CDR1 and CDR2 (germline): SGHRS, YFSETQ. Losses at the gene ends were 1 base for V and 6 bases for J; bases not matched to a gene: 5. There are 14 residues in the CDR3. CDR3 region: CASSLSSGGDGYTF. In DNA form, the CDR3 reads TGCGCCAGCAGCTTGAGTTCAGGGGGCGATGGCTACACCTTC.

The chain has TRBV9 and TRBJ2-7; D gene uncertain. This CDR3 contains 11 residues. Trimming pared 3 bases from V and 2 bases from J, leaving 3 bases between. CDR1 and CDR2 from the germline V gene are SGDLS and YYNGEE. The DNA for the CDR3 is TGTGCCAGCAGCGCCGCCTACGAGCAGTACGTC. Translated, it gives CASSAAYEQYV.

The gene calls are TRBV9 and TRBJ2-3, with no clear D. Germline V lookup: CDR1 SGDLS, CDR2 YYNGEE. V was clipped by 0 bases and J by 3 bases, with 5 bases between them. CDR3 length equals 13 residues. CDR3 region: CASSVERTDTQYF. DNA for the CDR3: TGTGCCAGCAGCGTAGAGAGGACAGATACGCAGTATTTT.

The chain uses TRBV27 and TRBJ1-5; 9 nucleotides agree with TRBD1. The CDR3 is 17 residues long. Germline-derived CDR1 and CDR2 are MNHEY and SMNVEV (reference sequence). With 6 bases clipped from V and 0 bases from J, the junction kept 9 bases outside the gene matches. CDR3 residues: CASSLGTGPYSNQPQHF. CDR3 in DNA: TGTGCCAGCAGCCTGGGGACAGGGCCATATAGCAATCAGCCCCAGCATTTT.

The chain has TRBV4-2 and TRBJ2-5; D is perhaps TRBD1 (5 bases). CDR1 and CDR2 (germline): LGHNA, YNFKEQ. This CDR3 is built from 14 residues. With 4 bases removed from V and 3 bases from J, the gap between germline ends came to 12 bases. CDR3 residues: CASSLPGRKETQYF. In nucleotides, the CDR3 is TGTGCCAGCAGCCTGCCAGGGCGGAAAGAGACCCAGTACTTC.

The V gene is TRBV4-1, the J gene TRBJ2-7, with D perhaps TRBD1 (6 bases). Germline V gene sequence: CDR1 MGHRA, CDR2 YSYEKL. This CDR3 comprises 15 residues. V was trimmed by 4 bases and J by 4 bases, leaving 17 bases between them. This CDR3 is CASSPSQGSQYEQYF. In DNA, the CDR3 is TGCGCCAGCAGCCCCTCACAGGGCTCCCAATACGAGCAGTACTTC.

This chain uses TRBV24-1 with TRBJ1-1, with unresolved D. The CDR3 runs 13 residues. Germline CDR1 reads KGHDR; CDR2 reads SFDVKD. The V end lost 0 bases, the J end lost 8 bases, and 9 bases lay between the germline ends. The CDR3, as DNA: TGTGCCACCAGTGATTTGACCGGGCGGGAAGCTTTCTTT. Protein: CATSDLTGREAFF.

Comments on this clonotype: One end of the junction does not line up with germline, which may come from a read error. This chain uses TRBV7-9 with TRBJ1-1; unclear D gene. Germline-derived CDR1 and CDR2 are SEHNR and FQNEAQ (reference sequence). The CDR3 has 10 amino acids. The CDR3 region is CASSLTEVFF. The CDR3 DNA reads TGTGCCAGCAGCTTAACTGAAGTTTTCTTT.

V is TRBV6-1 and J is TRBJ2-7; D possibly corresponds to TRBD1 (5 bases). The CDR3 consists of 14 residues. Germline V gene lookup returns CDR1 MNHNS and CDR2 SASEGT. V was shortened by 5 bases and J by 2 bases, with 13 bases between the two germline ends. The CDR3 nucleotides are TGTGCCAGCAGTATGGCCGACAGTACCTACGAGCAGTACGTC. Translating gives CASSMADSTYEQYV.

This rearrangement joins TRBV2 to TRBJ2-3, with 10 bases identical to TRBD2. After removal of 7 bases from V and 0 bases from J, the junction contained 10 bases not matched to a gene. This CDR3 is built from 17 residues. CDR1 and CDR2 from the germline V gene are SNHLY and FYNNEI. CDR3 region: CASTFKRGGSSTDTQYF. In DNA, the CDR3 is TGTGCCAGCACCTTTAAGCGGGGGGGTTCAAGCACAGATACGCAGTATTTT.

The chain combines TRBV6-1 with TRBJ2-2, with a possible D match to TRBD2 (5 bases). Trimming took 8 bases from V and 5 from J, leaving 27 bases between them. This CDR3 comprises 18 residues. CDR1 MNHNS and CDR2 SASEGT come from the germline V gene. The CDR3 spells CASSNNPTGFPRTGELFF. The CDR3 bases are TGTGCCAGCTCTAATAACCCAACGGGATTCCCTCGGACCGGGGAGCTGTTTTTT.

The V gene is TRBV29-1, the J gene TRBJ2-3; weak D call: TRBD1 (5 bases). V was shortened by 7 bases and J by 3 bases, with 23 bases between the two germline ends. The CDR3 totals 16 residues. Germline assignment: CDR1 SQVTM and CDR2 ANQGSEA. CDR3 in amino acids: CSAHPTATVETDTQYF. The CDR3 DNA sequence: TGCAGCGCTCACCCGACAGCGACGGTGGAAACAGATACGCAGTATTTT.